This TCR beta chain was identified in a study of PD-1 blockade in mismatch repair-deficient tumors. Study as a whole: Patients had roughly twelve mismatch repair-deficient cancer types, all previously treated and progressing.

V was clipped by 4 bases and J by 2 bases; unmatched bases: 3. The CDR3 contains 15 residues. Per germline, CDR1 SEHNR and CDR2 FQNEAQ (reference sequence). TCRdb's table, derived via immunoSEQ multiplex PCR, lists solely in-frame clones and lacks some. Among 40,000 to 60,000 clones, 78% were seen once, and the ten largest hold more than 2.5%. The TCR-sequenced patients were three responders to pembrolizumab. The sample here was peripheral blood, taken 4 weeks after starting pembrolizumab. This sequence joins TRBV7-9 and TRBJ2-5; 11 bases line up with TRBD2. The TCR comes from an adult with mismatch repair-deficient cancer. CDR3 sequence (DNA): TGTGCCAGCAGCTCGGGACTAGCGGCTCAAGAGACCCAGTACTTC. Its translation is CASSSGLAAQETQYF.